These T cell receptor beta chains were read from a single sample in a study of blood T cell repertoires in COVID-19. Profiled with immunoSEQ multiplex PCR; TCRdb holds only in-frame clones, not every one. In the table there are under 90,000 clones, roughly 91% of which are singletons. The material sequenced was peripheral blood. Source of these receptors: a man in his forties with COVID-19, enrolled during active disease. Both conserved end residues are part of each CDR3. D genes are given only for firm matches. Expanded clones are given a class, and other clones once, few, many or no size at all.

abundance,j_gene,d_gene,v_gene,len,CDR3aa,CDR3nt
.,TRBJ1-1,TRBD1,TRBV18,18,CASSPLTFGTGANTEAFF,TGTGCCAGCTCACCACTAACTTTCGGGACAGGGGCCAACACTGAAGCTTTCTTT
.,TRBJ1-2,TRBD1,TRBV9,13,CASHRQGLGGYTF,TGTGCCAGCCACAGACAGGGACTCGGGGGCTACACCTTC
.,TRBJ2-7,TRBD1,TRBV4-2,13,CASSQDRGYEQYF,TGTGCCAGCAGCCAGGACAGGGGTTACGAGCAGTACTTC
.,TRBJ2-3,TRBD2,TRBV18,15,CASSPPPGRGDTQYF,TGTGCCAGCTCACCACCTCCTGGGAGGGGAGATACGCAGTATTTT
.,TRBJ1-6,.,TRBV4-1,12,CASSRENSPLHF,TGCGCCAGCAGCCGGGAGAATTCACCCCTCCACTTT
.,TRBJ1-2,.,TRBV21-1,14,CASSEPRGGYGYTF,TGTGCCAGCAGCGAGCCCCGAGGGGGCTATGGCTACACCTTC
.,TRBJ2-5,.,TRBV30,12,CAWSPVRGTQYF,TGTGCCTGGAGCCCCGTACGAGGGACCCAGTACTTC
.,TRBJ2-1,TRBD1,TRBV6-5,13,CASRQGGYNEQFF,TGTGCCAGCCGACAGGGGGGCTACAATGAGCAGTTCTTC
.,TRBJ1-3,TRBD1,TRBV5-1,17,CASSFGGTVSDGNTIYF,TGCGCCAGCAGCTTTGGGGGGACAGTCTCTGATGGAAACACCATATATTTT
.,TRBJ1-4,.,TRBV30,14,CACGQMRTNEKLFF,TGTGCCTGTGGACAGATGAGGACTAATGAAAAACTGTTTTTT
.,TRBJ1-3,.,TRBV9,13,CASSAFSGNTIYF,TGTGCCAGCAGCGCCTTCTCTGGAAACACCATATATTTT
.,TRBJ2-4,TRBD1,TRBV19,14,CASSAGTGQNIQYF,TGTGCCAGTAGCGCTGGGACAGGGCAAAACATTCAGTACTTC
once,TRBJ2-1,TRBD2,TRBV27,15,CASALGAGGPREQFF,TGTGCCAGCGCCTTGGGAGCGGGGGGTCCCAGGGAGCAGTTCTTC
.,TRBJ1-6,TRBD1,TRBV6-1,15,CASSEFDRGNSPLHF,TGTGCCAGCAGTGAATTCGACAGGGGTAATTCACCCCTCCACTTT
.,TRBJ1-2,TRBD1,TRBV29-1,14,CSANPGQGAYGYTF,TGCAGCGCCAACCCCGGACAGGGGGCCTATGGCTACACCTTC
.,TRBJ1-2,.,TRBV6-6,15,CASSYGSDTRNGYTF,TGTGCCAGCAGTTACGGCTCGGACACAAGAAATGGCTACACCTTC
.,TRBJ2-1,TRBD1,TRBV15,17,CATSRGRAPGQGDEQFF,TGTGCCACCAGCAGAGGACGGGCGCCGGGACAGGGAGATGAGCAGTTCTTC
.,TRBJ2-3,TRBD2,TRBV5-1,15,CATRLAGGLTDTQYF,TGCGCCACCAGACTAGCGGGGGGGCTCACAGATACGCAGTATTTT
.,TRBJ2-7,TRBD2,TRBV5-1,14,CASKSSGATGEQYF,TGCGCCAGCAAATCTAGCGGGGCTACGGGCGAGCAGTACTTC
.,TRBJ2-1,.,TRBV27,13,CASSLSGEREQFF,TGTGCCAGCAGTTTAAGTGGGGAGAGGGAGCAGTTCTTC
.,TRBJ2-7,.,TRBV25-1,13,CASSKVFPDEQYF,TGTGCCAGCAGCAAAGTTTTTCCGGACGAGCAGTACTTC
.,TRBJ2-1,.,TRBV4-1,17,CASSRTPVEGVYNEQFF,TGCGCCAGCAGCCGCACCCCGGTAGAGGGGGTTTACAATGAGCAGTTCTTC
.,TRBJ2-7,TRBD2,TRBV3-1/TRBV3-2,15,CASTLSSGGAHEQYF,TGTGCCAGCACCCTTTCTAGCGGGGGGGCCCACGAGCAGTACTTC
.,TRBJ1-1,TRBD1,TRBV2,12,CASRRDSTEAFF,TGTGCCAGCAGGAGGGACAGCACTGAAGCTTTCTTT
.,TRBJ1-1,.,TRBV18,16,CASSPRGGLKNTEAFF,TGTGCCAGCTCACCACGGGGGGGTTTAAAGAACACTGAAGCTTTCTTT
.,TRBJ1-4,.,TRBV5-6,15,CASSLGSASGEKLFF,TGTGCCAGCAGCTTGGGGAGCGCCAGTGGAGAAAAACTGTTTTTT
.,TRBJ2-7,TRBD1,TRBV7-9,14,CASSFGQGSYEQYF,TGTGCCAGCAGCTTTGGACAGGGCTCCTACGAGCAGTACTTC
.,TRBJ1-5,.,TRBV19,13,CASKGHNNQPQHF,TGTGCCAGTAAGGGACATAACAATCAGCCCCAGCATTTT
.,TRBJ2-3,.,TRBV6-5,13,CASKVRGTDTQYF,TGTGCCAGCAAGGTGAGGGGCACAGATACGCAGTATTTT
.,TRBJ2-3,TRBD2,TRBV2,14,CASSDRGGMNTQYF,TGTGCCAGCAGTGATCGGGGGGGCATGAATACGCAGTATTTT
.,TRBJ2-1,TRBD2,TRBV3-1/TRBV3-2,17,CASSQGMTSGGMNEQFF,TGTGCCAGCAGCCAAGGAATGACTAGCGGGGGGATGAATGAACAGTTCTTC
once,TRBJ2-5,TRBD1,TRBV6-5,15,CASSYLGQYQETQYF,TGTGCCAGCAGTTACCTGGGACAGTACCAAGAGACCCAGTACTTC
.,TRBJ2-7,.,TRBV11-2,15,CASSLPGGRTYEQYF,TGTGCCAGCAGCTTGCCGGGGGGCCGGACCTACGAGCAGTACTTC
.,TRBJ2-1,TRBD1,TRBV25-1,17,CASSGSPGQGSYNEQFF,TGTGCCAGCAGTGGTTCTCCGGGACAGGGGTCCTACAATGAGCAGTTCTTC
.,TRBJ1-6,.,TRBV30,13,CAWRRPSGSPLHF,TGTGCCTGGAGGCGACCCAGCGGTTCACCCCTCCACTTT
.,TRBJ1-1,.,TRBV28,11,CASHFGPEAFF,TGTGCCAGCCATTTTGGGCCTGAAGCTTTCTTT
.,TRBJ1-1,TRBD1,TRBV13,17,CASSSGQGAAGNTEAFF,TGTGCCAGCAGCTCCGGACAGGGGGCGGCGGGGAACACTGAAGCTTTCTTT
.,TRBJ2-5,TRBD2,TRBV3-1/TRBV3-2,23,CASSRIRRVGPSGGALVEETQYF,TGTGCCAGCAGCCGCATCCGCAGGGTGGGGCCTAGCGGGGGGGCCTTGGTAGAAGAGACCCAGTACTTC
.,TRBJ2-3,.,TRBV4-2,18,CASSQERRGLLSTDTQYF,TGTGCCAGCAGCCAAGAAAGGAGGGGGCTCTTAAGCACAGATACGCAGTATTTT
few,TRBJ2-1,TRBD1,TRBV5-4,15,CASSFWTGDYNEQFF,TGTGCCAGCAGCTTTTGGACAGGGGACTACAATGAGCAGTTCTTC
.,TRBJ2-4,.,TRBV6-1,15,CASSEDRLAKNIQYF,TGTGCCAGCAGTGAGGACAGACTAGCCAAAAACATTCAGTACTTC
.,TRBJ1-2,TRBD1,TRBV5-8,14,CASSLRTGGYGYTF,TGTGCCAGCAGCTTGCGGACAGGGGGTTATGGCTACACCTTC
.,TRBJ2-3,TRBD2,TRBV19,17,CASTNVPAGGRADTQYF,TGTGCCAGTACCAACGTACCGGCGGGGGGGCGTGCAGATACGCAGTATTTT
.,TRBJ1-5,.,TRBV15,15,CATSRDRAGGQPQHF,TGTGCCACCAGCAGAGATAGGGCAGGCGGGCAGCCCCAGCATTTT
.,TRBJ2-7,.,TRBV19,13,CASSPSGGAEQYF,TGTGCCAGTAGTCCATCTGGGGGGGCCGAGCAGTACTTC
.,TRBJ2-1,.,TRBV7-7,15,CASSLGLTTLNEQFF,TGTGCCAGCAGCCTCGGACTAACCACGCTCAATGAGCAGTTCTTC
.,TRBJ2-3,TRBD1,TRBV5-1,14,CASSVTGATDTQYF,TGCGCCAGCAGCGTCACAGGGGCGACAGATACGCAGTATTTT
.,TRBJ2-2,TRBD2,TRBV10-1,16,CASSDPSSGGTGELFF,TGCGCCAGCAGTGACCCATCTAGCGGGGGCACCGGGGAGCTGTTTTTT
.,TRBJ2-2,TRBD2,TRBV29-1,15,CSVEGLAGKTGELFF,TGCAGCGTTGAAGGACTAGCGGGAAAGACCGGGGAGCTGTTTTTT
once,TRBJ1-2,.,TRBV21-1,14,CASTGTGGNYGYTF,TGTGCCAGCACCGGGACAGGGGGGAACTATGGCTACACCTTC
.,TRBJ2-5,.,TRBV9,16,CASSPGERRKQETQYF,TGTGCCAGCAGCCCGGGGGAGAGGCGGAAACAAGAGACCCAGTACTTC
.,TRBJ2-1,TRBD1,TRBV15,16,CATSRAPGQGYDEQFF,TGTGCCACCAGCAGGGCCCCGGGACAGGGGTATGATGAGCAGTTCTTC
few,TRBJ2-5,.,TRBV7-3,14,CASSGGAYQETQYF,TGTGCCAGCAGCGGGGGGGCGTACCAAGAGACCCAGTACTTC
.,TRBJ2-7,.,TRBV10-2,14,CASSESGLSYEQYF,TGCGCCAGCAGTGAATCAGGGCTCTCCTACGAGCAGTACTTC
.,TRBJ1-2,.,TRBV5-4,13,CASTIQGLYGYTF,TGTGCCAGCACCATACAGGGCCTCTATGGCTACACCTTC
.,TRBJ1-6,.,TRBV9,14,CASSVDGGISPLHF,TGTGCCAGCAGCGTAGACGGCGGGATTTCACCCCTCCACTTT